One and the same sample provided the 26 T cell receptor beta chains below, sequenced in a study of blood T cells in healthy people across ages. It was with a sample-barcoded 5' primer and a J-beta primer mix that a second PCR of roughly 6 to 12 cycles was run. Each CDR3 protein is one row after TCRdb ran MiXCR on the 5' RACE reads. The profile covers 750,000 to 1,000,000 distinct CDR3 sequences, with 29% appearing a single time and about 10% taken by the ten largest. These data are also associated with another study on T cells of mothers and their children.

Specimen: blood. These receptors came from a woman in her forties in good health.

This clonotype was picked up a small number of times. The CDR3 coding sequence is TGTGCCAGCAGCCCCGTCGTGGGGCGCGAGCAGTTCTTC. Encoded protein: CASSPVVGREQFF. This chain joins TRBV28 and TRBJ2-1; perhaps TRBD1 as D (5 bases). Germline V CDR1 and CDR2: MDHEN, SYDVKM. CDR3 length: 13 amino acids. The ends were cut back, 6 bases at V and 10 bases at J, with 16 bases in the middle.

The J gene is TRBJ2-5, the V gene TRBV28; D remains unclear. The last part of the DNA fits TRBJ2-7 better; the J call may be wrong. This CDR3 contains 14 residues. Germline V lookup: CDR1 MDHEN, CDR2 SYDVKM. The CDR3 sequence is CASNFRRTAYEQYF. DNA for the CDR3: TGTGCCAGCAACTTCCGCCGGACGGCGTACGAGCAGTACTTC.

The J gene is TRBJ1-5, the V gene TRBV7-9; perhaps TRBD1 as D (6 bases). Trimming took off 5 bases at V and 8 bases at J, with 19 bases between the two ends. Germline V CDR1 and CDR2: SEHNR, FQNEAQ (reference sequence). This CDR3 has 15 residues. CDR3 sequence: CASSPSATKGEPQHF. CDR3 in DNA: TGTGCCAGCAGCCCCTCGGCGACAAAGGGGGAGCCCCAGCATTTT.

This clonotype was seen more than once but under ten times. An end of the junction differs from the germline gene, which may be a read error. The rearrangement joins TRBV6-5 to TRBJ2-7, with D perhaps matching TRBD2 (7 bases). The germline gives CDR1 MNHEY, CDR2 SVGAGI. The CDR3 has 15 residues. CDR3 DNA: TGTGTCAGCAGTTACGGGGGGCTAGGGCCCTACGAGCAGTACTTC. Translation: CVSSYGGLGPYEQYF.

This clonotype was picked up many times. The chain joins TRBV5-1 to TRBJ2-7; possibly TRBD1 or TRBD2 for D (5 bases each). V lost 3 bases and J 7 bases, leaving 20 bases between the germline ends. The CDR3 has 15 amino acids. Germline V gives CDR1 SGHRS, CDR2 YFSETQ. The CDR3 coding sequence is TGCGCCAGCAGCTACCTCCGGGACGGAAGGGGAGAGCAGTACTTC. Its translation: CASSYLRDGRGEQYF.

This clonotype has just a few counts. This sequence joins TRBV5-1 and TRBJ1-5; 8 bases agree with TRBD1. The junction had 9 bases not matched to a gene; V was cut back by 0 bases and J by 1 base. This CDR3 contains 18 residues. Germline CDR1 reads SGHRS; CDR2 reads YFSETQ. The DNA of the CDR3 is TGCGCCAGCAGCTTGGGGATACCAGGGGGCGCGAGCAATCAGCCCCAGCATTTT. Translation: CASSLGIPGGASNQPQHF.

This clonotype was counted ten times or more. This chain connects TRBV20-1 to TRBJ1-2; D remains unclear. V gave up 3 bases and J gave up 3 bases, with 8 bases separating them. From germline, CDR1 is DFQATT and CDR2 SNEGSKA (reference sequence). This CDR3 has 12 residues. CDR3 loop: CSASAGDYGYTF. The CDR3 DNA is TGCAGTGCTAGTGCGGGAGACTATGGCTACACCTTC.

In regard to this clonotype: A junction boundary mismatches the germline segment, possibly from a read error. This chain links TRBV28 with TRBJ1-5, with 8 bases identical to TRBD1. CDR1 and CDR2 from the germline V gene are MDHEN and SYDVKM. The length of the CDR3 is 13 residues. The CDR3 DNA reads TGTACCAGCAGTCGACAGGGGAATCAGCCCCAGCATTTT. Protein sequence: CTSSRQGNQPQHF.

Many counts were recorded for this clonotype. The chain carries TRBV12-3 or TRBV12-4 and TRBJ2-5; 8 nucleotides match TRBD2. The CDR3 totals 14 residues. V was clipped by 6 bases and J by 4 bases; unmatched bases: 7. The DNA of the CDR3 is TGTGCCAGCAGCTCTAGAAGCGGGGGAGAGACCCAGTACTTC. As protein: CASSSRSGGETQYF.

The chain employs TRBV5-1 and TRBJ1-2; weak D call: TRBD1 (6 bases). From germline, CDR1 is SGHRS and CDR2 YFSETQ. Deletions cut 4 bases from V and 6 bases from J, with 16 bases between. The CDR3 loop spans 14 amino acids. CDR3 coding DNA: TGCGCCAGCAGCGACCGCGACAGGAGGAATGGCTACACCTTC. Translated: CASSDRDRRNGYTF.

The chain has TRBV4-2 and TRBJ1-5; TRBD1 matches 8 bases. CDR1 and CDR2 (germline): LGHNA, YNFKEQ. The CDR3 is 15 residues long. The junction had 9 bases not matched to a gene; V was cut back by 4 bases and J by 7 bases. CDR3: CASSPRQGTGQPQHF. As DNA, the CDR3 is TGTGCCAGCAGCCCTAGACAGGGGACCGGGCAGCCCCAGCATTTT.

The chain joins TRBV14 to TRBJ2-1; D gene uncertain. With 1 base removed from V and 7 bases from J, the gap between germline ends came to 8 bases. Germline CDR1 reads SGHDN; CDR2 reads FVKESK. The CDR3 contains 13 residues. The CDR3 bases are TGTGCCAGCAGCCAAGGAGGAAGGAATGAGCAGTTCTTC. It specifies CASSQGGRNEQFF.

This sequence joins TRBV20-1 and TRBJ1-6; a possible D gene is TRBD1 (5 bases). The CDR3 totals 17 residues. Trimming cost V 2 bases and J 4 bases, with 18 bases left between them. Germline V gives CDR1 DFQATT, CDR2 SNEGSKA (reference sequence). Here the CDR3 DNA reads TGCAGTGCTAGATCAAACTCCGGGACTCGATATAATTCACCCCTCCACTTT. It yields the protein CSARSNSGTRYNSPLHF.

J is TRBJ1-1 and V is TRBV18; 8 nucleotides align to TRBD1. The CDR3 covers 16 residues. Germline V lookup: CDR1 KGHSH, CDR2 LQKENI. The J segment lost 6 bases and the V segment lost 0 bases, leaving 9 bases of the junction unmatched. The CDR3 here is CASSPPTGTGAPEAFF. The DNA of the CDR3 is TGTGCCAGCTCACCACCGACAGGGACAGGCGCCCCTGAAGCTTTCTTT. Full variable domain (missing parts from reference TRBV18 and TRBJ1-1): NAGVMQNPRHLVRRRGQEARLRCSPMKGHSHVYWYRQLPEEGLKFMVYLQKENIIDESGMPKERFSAEFPKEGPSILRIQQVVRGDSAAYFCASSPPTGTGAPEAFFGQGTRLTVV.

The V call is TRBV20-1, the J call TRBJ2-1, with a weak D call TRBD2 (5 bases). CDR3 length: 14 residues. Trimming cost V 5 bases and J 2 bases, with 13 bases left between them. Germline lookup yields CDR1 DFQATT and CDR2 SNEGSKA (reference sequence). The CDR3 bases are TGCAGTGCTTATCGAGCGGATACCTACAATGAGCAGTTCTTC. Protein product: CSAYRADTYNEQFF.

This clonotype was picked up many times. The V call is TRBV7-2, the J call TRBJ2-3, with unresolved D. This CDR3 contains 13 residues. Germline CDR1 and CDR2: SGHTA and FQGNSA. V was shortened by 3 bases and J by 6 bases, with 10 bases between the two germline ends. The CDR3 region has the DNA TGTGCCAGCAGCTTGGGGATACGGGATACGCAGTATTTT. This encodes CASSLGIRDTQYF.

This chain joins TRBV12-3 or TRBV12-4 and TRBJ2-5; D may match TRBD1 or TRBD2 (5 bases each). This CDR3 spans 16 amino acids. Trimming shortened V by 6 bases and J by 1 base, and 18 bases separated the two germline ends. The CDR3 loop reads CASRKGQGGGQETQYF. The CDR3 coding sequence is TGTGCCAGCAGGAAAGGGCAGGGTGGGGGCCAAGAGACCCAGTACTTC.

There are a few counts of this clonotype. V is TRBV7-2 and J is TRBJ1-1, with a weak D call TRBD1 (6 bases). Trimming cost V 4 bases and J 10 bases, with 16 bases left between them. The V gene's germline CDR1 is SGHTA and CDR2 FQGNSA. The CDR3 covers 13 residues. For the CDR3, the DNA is TGTGCCAGCAGCTCCTCCACAGGGTACGGAGCTTTCTTT. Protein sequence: CASSSSTGYGAFF. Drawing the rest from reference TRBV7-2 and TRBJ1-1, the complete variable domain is GAGVSQSPSNKVTEKGKDVELRCDPISGHTALYWYRQSLGQGLEFLIYFQGNSAPDKSGLPSDRFSAERTGGSVSTLTIQRTQQEDSAVYLCASSSSTGYGAFFGQGTRLTVV.

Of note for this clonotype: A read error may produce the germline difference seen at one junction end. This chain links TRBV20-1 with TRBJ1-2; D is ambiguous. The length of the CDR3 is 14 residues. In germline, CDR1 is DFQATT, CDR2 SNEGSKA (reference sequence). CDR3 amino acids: CSAREAGGNYGHTF. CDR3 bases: TGCAGTGCTAGAGAGGCAGGAGGTAACTATGGCCACACCTTC.

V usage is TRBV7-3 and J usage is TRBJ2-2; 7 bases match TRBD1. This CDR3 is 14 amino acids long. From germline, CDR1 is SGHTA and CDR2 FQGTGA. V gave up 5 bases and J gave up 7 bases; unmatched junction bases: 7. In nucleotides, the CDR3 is TGTGCCAGCAGCCGTGGGACAGAATACGGGGAGCTGTTTTTT. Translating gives CASSRGTEYGELFF.

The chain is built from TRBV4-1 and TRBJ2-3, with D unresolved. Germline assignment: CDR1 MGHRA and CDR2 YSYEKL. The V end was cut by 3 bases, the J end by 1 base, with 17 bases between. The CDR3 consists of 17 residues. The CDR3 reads CASSQPQVVLGTDTQYF. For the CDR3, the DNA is TGCGCCAGCAGCCAGCCCCAGGTTGTGCTTGGCACAGATACGCAGTATTTT.

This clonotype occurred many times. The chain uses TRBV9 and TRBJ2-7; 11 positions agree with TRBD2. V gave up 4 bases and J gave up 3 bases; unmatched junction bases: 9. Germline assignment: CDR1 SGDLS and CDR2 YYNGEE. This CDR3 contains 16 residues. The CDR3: CASSPGSGLADYEQYF. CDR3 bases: TGTGCCAGCAGCCCGGGGTCGGGACTAGCGGACTACGAGCAGTACTTC. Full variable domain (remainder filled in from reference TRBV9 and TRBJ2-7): DSGVTQTPKHLITATGQRVTLRCSPRSGDLSVYWYQQSLDQGLQFLIQYYNGEERAKGNILERFSAQQFPDLHSELNLSSLELGDSALYFCASSPGSGLADYEQYFGPGTRLTVT.

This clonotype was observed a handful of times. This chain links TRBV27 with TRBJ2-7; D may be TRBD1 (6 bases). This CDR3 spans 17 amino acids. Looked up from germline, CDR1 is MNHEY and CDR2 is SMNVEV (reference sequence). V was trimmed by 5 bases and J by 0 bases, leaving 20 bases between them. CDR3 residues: CASSRNPAGTSSYEQYF. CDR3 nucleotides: TGTGCCAGCAGTCGGAACCCAGCCGGGACAAGCTCCTACGAGCAGTACTTC.

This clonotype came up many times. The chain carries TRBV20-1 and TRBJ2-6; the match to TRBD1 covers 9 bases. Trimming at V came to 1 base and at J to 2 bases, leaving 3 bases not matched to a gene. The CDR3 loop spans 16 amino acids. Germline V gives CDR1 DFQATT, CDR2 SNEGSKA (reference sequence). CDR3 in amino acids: CSARVQGAAGANVLTF. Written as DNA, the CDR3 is TGCAGTGCTAGAGTACAGGGGGCGGCTGGGGCCAACGTCCTGACTTTC.

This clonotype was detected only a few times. CDR3 sequence: CASSLARDRGGEQYF. For the CDR3, the DNA is TGTGCCAGCAGCTTAGCGCGGGACAGGGGCGGGGAGCAGTACTTC. This chain links TRBV7-2 with TRBJ2-7; 10 bases align to TRBD1. The germline V gene has CDR1 SGHTA and CDR2 FQGNSA. Unmatched junction bases numbered 6, after V lost 0 bases and J lost 7 bases. This CDR3 has 15 amino acids.

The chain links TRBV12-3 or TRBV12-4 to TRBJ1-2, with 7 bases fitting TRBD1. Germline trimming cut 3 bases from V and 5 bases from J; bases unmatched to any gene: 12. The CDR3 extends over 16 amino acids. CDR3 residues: CASSLLGRGFLYGYTF. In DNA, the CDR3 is TGTGCCAGCAGTTTGTTGGGCAGGGGGTTTTTATATGGCTACACCTTC.